In this sample, the clone carrying this T cell receptor (beta chain) turned up many times. The data stem from a study of T cells in Graves' hyperthyroidism and ophthalmopathy. The V gene's germline CDR1 is KGHDR and CDR2 SFDVKD. Trimming took off 8 bases at V and 0 bases at J, with 6 bases between the two ends. This CDR3 has 13 residues. Amplified regions were TCR beta CDR3 sequences from RNA transcripts. The study used the HTBI primer set for a first-round RT-PCR of the TCR CDR3. MiXCR was run by TCRdb on the multiplex PCR reads, yielding one entry per CDR3 protein. Here the sample spans roughly 400,000 distinct CDR3 sequences, 25% being singletons.

Sequenced: blood. V is TRBV24-1 and J is TRBJ2-2, with D unclear. The sequence was obtained from a man aged 50 to 59 with Graves' hyperthyroidism. The CDR3 is CATKAPNTGELFF. CDR3 DNA: TGTGCCACCAAGGCCCCGAACACCGGGGAGCTGTTTTTT.